These T cell receptor beta chains were read from a single sample in a study of shared clonotypes between healthy human individuals. The table came from immunoSEQ multiplex PCR; TCRdb's copy has only in-frame clones and leaves some out. The sample consists of approximately 1.1 million clones, around 78% of them appearing once. The specimen was memory CD4+ T cells from PBMCs. These TCRs come from a young man in good health. Some clones in this sample may be carry-over from other donors' samples. Each CDR3 is given with its conserved first and last residue. D genes are given only for firm matches. Clone size, where shown, is once, few, many, or a class for clones that have expanded.

D,size,J,V,DNA,CDR3
TRBD2,.,TRBJ2-3,TRBV11-2,TGTGCCAGCAGCCGTTGGACTAGCGGCAGCACAGATACGCAGTATTTT,CASSRWTSGSTDTQYF
TRBD2,.,TRBJ2-7,TRBV4-3,TGCGCCAGCAGCCACAGAGGACTAGCGGGAGGTACCCCCTACGAGCAGTACTTC,CASSHRGLAGGTPYEQYF
TRBD1,.,TRBJ1-5,TRBV7-2,TGTGCCAGCAGCTCCAGGGGGAGGGCAGAAGTCCAGCCCCAGCATTTT,CASSSRGRAEVQPQHF
.,.,TRBJ1-4,TRBV5-1,TGCGCCAGCAGCTTCGGGGGAGATAATGAAAAACTGTTTTTT,CASSFGGDNEKLFF
.,.,TRBJ2-2,TRBV7-2,TGTGCCAGCAGCTTTGCGGACATCGCGAACACCGGGGAGCTGTTTTTT,CASSFADIANTGELFF
.,.,TRBJ1-2,TRBV9,TGTGCCAGCAGCACGACAGCGACGTACTGTGGCTACACCTTC,CASSTTATYCGYTF
.,few,TRBJ2-5,TRBV4-3,TGCGCCAGCAGCCTAACAATCGGACAGGGCGGGGGAGCCGGCGAGACCCAGTACTTC,CASSLTIGQGGGAGETQYF
TRBD1,.,TRBJ2-4,TRBV4-1,TGCGCCAGCAGCCCGGGACAGTACAAAAACATTCAGTACTTC,CASSPGQYKNIQYF
.,.,TRBJ1-3,TRBV5-1,TGCGCCAGCGGGTTAGGGGAGGTCACTGGAAACACCATATATTTT,CASGLGEVTGNTIYF
TRBD2,.,TRBJ2-1,TRBV6-5,TGTGCCAGCAGTTACACGGGAGCGGGGAATGAGCAGTTCTTC,CASSYTGAGNEQFF
.,once,TRBJ1-5,TRBV6-5,TGTGCCAGCAGCCAGGACGGAAACAATCAGCCCCAGCATTTT,CASSQDGNNQPQHF
TRBD2,.,TRBJ2-5,TRBV12-5,TGTGCTAGTGGTTTAGCGGGAGGGCAGACCCAGTACTTC,CASGLAGGQTQYF
TRBD2,.,TRBJ2-2,TRBV7-2,TGTGCCAGCAGCCGATCGGGGGGGCGAGGTGCCGACACCGGGGAGCTGTTTTTT,CASSRSGGRGADTGELFF
.,.,TRBJ1-2,TRBV28,TGTGCCATTCAGGGGTCCGCCTATGGCTACACCTTC,CAIQGSAYGYTF
.,many,TRBJ2-7,TRBV11-3,TGTGCCAGCAGCTTAGGACGTTGCCAGGCGGGCTCCTACGAGCAGTACTTC,CASSLGRCQAGSYEQYF
.,.,TRBJ2-5,TRBV7-2,TGTGCCAGCAGCTTAGGGCAGGGGGAGGGAGAGACCCAGTACTTC,CASSLGQGEGETQYF
.,.,TRBJ2-1,TRBV12-5,TGTGCTAGTGGCCTCGGGGCGGCTAGTGGTAATGAGCAGTTCTTC,CASGLGAASGNEQFF
TRBD1,.,TRBJ1-4,TRBV7-2,TGTGCCAGCAGCTTATCTCTCCAGGGGGCGCGGGAGGAAAAACTGTTTTTT,CASSLSLQGAREEKLFF
TRBD2,.,TRBJ2-1,TRBV7-3,TGTGCCAGCAGCCCCCCGGGACTAGCGGGTTACAATGAGCAGTTCTTC,CASSPPGLAGYNEQFF
.,.,TRBJ2-3,TRBV9,TGTGCCAGCAGCGGGAGGGGTGGCACAGATACGCAGTATTTT,CASSGRGGTDTQYF
.,.,TRBJ1-3,TRBV5-1,TGCGCCAGCAGCAGAACACAGGGAACTGGAAACACCATATATTTT,CASSRTQGTGNTIYF
.,.,TRBJ2-7,TRBV5-8,TGTGCCAGCACCCCCCGATCCTACGAGCAGTACTTC,CASTPRSYEQYF
TRBD2,.,TRBJ2-1,TRBV11-2,TGTGCCAGCAGCTTAGCCCTGGGAGGGAATGAGCAGTTCTTC,CASSLALGGNEQFF
.,.,TRBJ2-3,TRBV7-3,TGTGCCAGCAGCCTAGGACAGCCTAGCGCCCAGTCAGATACGCAGTATTTT,CASSLGQPSAQSDTQYF
TRBD1,.,TRBJ1-1,TRBV28,TGTGCCAGCAGCACCTCCCGGGACAGGGGATGGAACACTGAAGCTTTCTTT,CASSTSRDRGWNTEAFF
.,.,TRBJ2-7,TRBV28,TGTGCCAGCAGTGCGGTCGACCCTCCTTACGAGCAGTACTTC,CASSAVDPPYEQYF
.,.,TRBJ2-1,TRBV7-8,TGTGCCAGCAGCTCTCAAACCTTCTCCTACAATGAGCAGTTCTTC,CASSSQTFSYNEQFF
TRBD1,.,TRBJ2-2,TRBV7-9,TGTGCCAGCAGCCCTTCCCGGCGGGACAGGGGTTATACCGGGGAGCTGTTTTTT,CASSPSRRDRGYTGELFF
.,once,TRBJ2-5,TRBV21-1,TGTGCCAGCAGCAAAGCCAAGCGGAGAGGAGAGACCCAGTACTTC,CASSKAKRRGETQYF
.,.,TRBJ2-1,TRBV11-2,TGTGCCAGCAGCCCCCAACGTATCAATGAGCAGTTCTTC,CASSPQRINEQFF
TRBD2,few,TRBJ2-3,TRBV7-2,TGTGCCAGCAGCTTAGACGGACTAGCGGGATACCGCACAGATACGCAGTATTTT,CASSLDGLAGYRTDTQYF
.,.,TRBJ2-7,TRBV28,TGTGCCAGCAGTATCGGGACATACAATCCTACTGCCCAGGGTTACGAGCAGTACTTC,CASSIGTYNPTAQGYEQYF
.,.,TRBJ2-3,TRBV15,TGTGCCACCAGCAGAGGAGGAGATACGCAGTATTTT,CATSRGGDTQYF
TRBD1,.,TRBJ1-4,TRBV27,TGTGCCAGCAGTCCCCCGGGACAGGGAGGAGAAAAACTGTTTTTT,CASSPPGQGGEKLFF
TRBD1,.,TRBJ1-1,TRBV29-1,TGCAGCGTTGCGGTGGACAGGGGGATAATGAACACTGAAGCTTTCTTT,CSVAVDRGIMNTEAFF
.,.,TRBJ2-5,TRBV5-1,TGCGCCAGCAGCTTGGCAGGGAACCAAGAGACCCAGTACTTC,CASSLAGNQETQYF
TRBD1,.,TRBJ1-5,TRBV27,TGTGCCAGCGGCCTCCGGGACAGCGTCGCCGGGGGGCCCCAGCATTTT,CASGLRDSVAGGPQHF
.,.,TRBJ2-5,TRBV27,TGTGCCAGTCCCTGGCCAGACCACCCGGGGGTCCAAGAGACCCAGTACTTC,CASPWPDHPGVQETQYF
.,.,TRBJ2-7,TRBV20-1,TGCAGTGCAGGGGGTTTCGAGCAGTACTTC,CSAGGFEQYF
TRBD1,.,TRBJ2-7,TRBV18,TGTGCCAGCTCACCGCTCGGACAGGGGGCGAACGAGCAGTACTTC,CASSPLGQGANEQYF
.,.,TRBJ2-7,TRBV15,TGTGCCACCAGCGAATCCAACCAGGGGAGGGAGCAGTACTTC,CATSESNQGREQYF
TRBD2,.,TRBJ2-2,TRBV4-3,TGCGCCAGCAGTCGTCTAGCGGGAGACGGCACCGGGGAGCTGTTTTTT,CASSRLAGDGTGELFF
.,.,TRBJ2-5,TRBV5-1,TGCGCCAGCAGCTCGGTGGGTAGCGAGACCCAGTACTTC,CASSSVGSETQYF
.,.,TRBJ2-2,TRBV7-3,TGTGCCAGCAGCTCCCGTCGGGGAGGTGGTTCCGGGGAGCTGTTTTTT,CASSSRRGGGSGELFF
.,.,TRBJ2-5,TRBV7-6,TGTGCCAGCAGCTCAAGGGTAGAGACCCAGTACTTC,CASSSRVETQYF
TRBD2,.,TRBJ2-3,TRBV2,TGTGCCAGCTCAACGGGGAGCGGGAGTAGTGTTAAGGATACGCAGTATTTT,CASSTGSGSSVKDTQYF
TRBD1,.,TRBJ1-2,TRBV6-5,TGTGCCAGCAGCCCCGCCCAGGGACAGGTCTATGGCTACACCTTC,CASSPAQGQVYGYTF
TRBD1,.,TRBJ1-2,TRBV5-6,TGTGCCAGCAGCCGCCAGGGGGCGGACTATGGCTACACCTTC,CASSRQGADYGYTF
TRBD1,few,TRBJ2-5,TRBV6-5,TGTGCCAGCAGTTACCCCGGGACAGTCGTGGAGACCCAGTACTTC,CASSYPGTVVETQYF
.,once,TRBJ2-3,TRBV5-5,TGTGCCAGCAGCTCTCGGGGGCCGGGGTCAGATACGCAGTATTTT,CASSSRGPGSDTQYF